A single sample gave rise to the 13 T cell receptor beta chains below, sequenced in a study of cytomegalovirus exposure and HLA in healthy donors. The study ran its PCR with 60 Vbeta and 13 Jbeta primers. This table comes from immunoSEQ multiplex PCR, and its TCRdb copy is limited to in-frame clones, with some not included. The data hold fewer than 200,000 clones, with 60% to 75% observed a single time. The sample taken for sequencing was PBMCs. The receptors originated from a woman aged 50 to 60 in good health and CMV-seropositive.

This rearrangement joins TRBV7-2 to TRBJ2-1; D might be TRBD1 (6 bases). CDR1 is SGHTA and CDR2 is FQGNSA in the germline V gene. The CDR3 contains 16 residues. V lost 1 base and J 0 bases, leaving 10 bases between the germline ends. The CDR3 bases are TGTGCCAGCAGCTTAGACAGGGTAAGCTCCTACAATGAGCAGTTCTTC. Its protein product is CASSLDRVSSYNEQFF.

This rearrangement joins TRBV7-8 to TRBJ2-7; D ambiguous. The CDR3 sequence is 13 residues long. The V end was cut by 2 bases, the J end by 7 bases, with 12 bases between. The germline V gene has CDR1 SGHVS and CDR2 FQNEAQ. Written as DNA, the CDR3 is TGTGCCAGCAGCTTACGGGTCATGGGTGAGCAGTACTTC. Translating it yields CASSLRVMGEQYF.

The genes are TRBV30 and TRBJ2-7; a possible D gene is TRBD1 (6 bases). Germline loops: CDR1 GTSNPN, CDR2 SVGIG (reference sequence). CDR3 length: 14 residues. Trimming left V 3 bases short and J 7 bases short, with 19 bases between. The CDR3 here is CAWRTGNTRGEQYF. The DNA for the CDR3 is TGTGCCTGGAGAACAGGGAACACGAGGGGAGAGCAGTACTTC.

The J gene is TRBJ1-1, the V gene TRBV5-1, with D possibly being TRBD1 (5 bases). This CDR3 spans 14 amino acids. Trimming took off 0 bases at V and 1 base at J, with 7 bases between the two ends. CDR1 SGHRS and CDR2 YFSETQ come from the germline V gene. The CDR3 sequence is CASSLAQGNTEAFF. The CDR3 nucleotides read TGCGCCAGCAGCTTGGCTCAGGGGAACACTGAAGCTTTCTTT.

The rearrangement joins TRBV27 to TRBJ2-5; 7 bases line up with TRBD1. The junction had 7 bases not matched to a gene; V was cut back by 4 bases and J by 5 bases. The CDR3 loop spans 14 amino acids. Germline CDR1 and CDR2: MNHEY and SMNVEV (reference sequence). This CDR3 reads CASSSRQGGETQYF. The CDR3 DNA reads TGTGCCAGCAGTTCGCGACAGGGTGGCGAGACCCAGTACTTC.

The gene calls are TRBV5-1 and TRBJ1-4; TRBD1 might be the D (6 bases). The CDR3 runs 14 residues. Between the trimmed V and J ends, which lost 3 bases and 6 bases, there was a span of 12 bases. The V gene's germline CDR1 is SGHRS and CDR2 YFSETQ. This chain's CDR3 is CASSSRGADEKLFF. The CDR3 DNA sequence: TGCGCCAGCAGCTCCAGGGGTGCGGATGAAAAACTGTTTTTT.

The gene calls are TRBV5-4 and TRBJ1-1; possible D gene TRBD1, 5 bases. This CDR3 spans 14 amino acids. From germline, CDR1 is SGHNT and CDR2 YYREEE (reference sequence). Trimming cost V 2 bases and J 2 bases, with 10 bases left between them. The DNA of the CDR3 is TGTGCCAGCAGCTTCGACAGTATAAACACTGAAGCTTTCTTT. It translates to CASSFDSINTEAFF.

This chain links TRBV9 with TRBJ1-1; the D gene is possibly TRBD1 (5 bases). The CDR3 runs 16 residues. Germline loops: CDR1 SGDLS, CDR2 YYNGEE. V lost 0 bases to trimming and J lost 4 bases, with 16 bases between them. The CDR3: CASSVEEQGLGTEAFF. The DNA of the CDR3 is TGTGCCAGCAGCGTAGAGGAGCAGGGCTTAGGCACTGAAGCTTTCTTT.

V is TRBV6-5 and J is TRBJ1-1; D unclear. Germline CDR1 and CDR2: MNHEY and SVGAGI. Trimming took off 7 bases at V and 1 base at J, with 16 bases between the two ends. The CDR3 consists of 15 residues. This chain's CDR3 is CASKRGGISNTEAFF. DNA of the CDR3: TGTGCCAGCAAGCGGGGAGGGATATCGAACACTGAAGCTTTCTTT.

Of note for this clone: The same CDR3 can be traced to other DNA sequences in this sample. In DNA, the CDR3 is TGTGCCAGTAGTATCGGCAGGGATACTGAAGCTTTCTTT. Its protein is CASSIGRDTEAFF. V is TRBV19 and J is TRBJ1-1; D is perhaps TRBD1 (5 bases). Germline-derived CDR1 and CDR2 are LNHDA and SQIVND (reference sequence). Trimming left V 3 bases short and J 5 bases short, with 10 bases between. The CDR3 contains 13 residues.

The chain employs TRBV28 and TRBJ2-2, with TRBD1 identical over 8 bases. CDR3 length: 17 residues. J gave up 3 bases and V 2 bases, and 8 bases lay outside the gene matches. Germline-derived CDR1 and CDR2 are MDHEN and SYDVKM. The chain's CDR3 is CASSLRVGRGHTGELFF. For the CDR3, the DNA is TGTGCCAGCAGTTTAAGGGTGGGCAGGGGGCACACCGGGGAGCTGTTTTTT.

This clone came up a few times. The chain joins TRBV6-5 to TRBJ1-3, with D hard to call. CDR1 and CDR2 from the germline V gene are MNHEY and SVGAGI. This CDR3 has 15 residues. Trimming shortened V by 6 bases and J by 4 bases, and 16 bases separated the two germline ends. CDR3 DNA: TGTGCCAGCAGACCTACAAGGGAGGCCGGAAACACCATATATTTT. This gives the protein CASRPTREAGNTIYF.

J is TRBJ1-5 and V is TRBV6-6; D is unresolved. Trimming pared 3 bases from V and 4 bases from J, leaving 10 bases between. The CDR3 extends over 14 amino acids. Germline loops: CDR1 MNHNY, CDR2 SVGAGI (reference sequence). CDR3 in amino acids: CASSYQLTNQPQHF. CDR3 coding DNA: TGTGCCAGCAGTTATCAGTTGACTAATCAGCCCCAGCATTTT.